This is a list of T cell receptor beta chains from one sample in a study of T cell responses to AZD1222 COVID-19 vaccine. Sequenced by immunoSEQ multiplex PCR; TCRdb stores in-frame clones only, minus some. The data show fewer than 250,000 clones, under 95% seen once. Sequences were derived from peripheral blood, sampled on day 0 of MenACWY control vaccination. The receptors come from an adult in good health. Each CDR3 is given with its conserved first and last residue. Each record gives: CDR3 length, J gene, V gene, clone size, D gene, CDR3 DNA, CDR3 protein. The D gene is left open where the match is weak. Clone size, where shown, is once, few, many, or a class for clones that have expanded.

>14|TRBJ1-1|TRBV4-3|-|-
TGCGCCAGCGGCCATCAACAGGGGAACACTGAAGCTTTCTTT
CASGHQQGNTEAFF
>14|TRBJ1-3|TRBV15|-|-
TGTGCCACCAGCAGACCGGGGGTTGGAAACACCATATATTTT
CATSRPGVGNTIYF
>14|TRBJ1-1|TRBV29-1|-|-
TGCAGCGTCCAGTCGGGGGTTGGGAACACTGAAGCTTTCTTT
CSVQSGVGNTEAFF
>12|TRBJ1-2|TRBV3-1/TRBV3-2|-|-
TGTGCCAGCAGCAACCGGGAATGGGGCTACACCTTC
CASSNREWGYTF
>12|TRBJ1-1|TRBV5-4|-|TRBD1
TGTGCCAGCAGCTTGGCAGGGGGGGAAGCTTTCTTT
CASSLAGGEAFF
>16|TRBJ2-5|TRBV4-2|-|TRBD2
TGTGCCAGCAGCCCTCAGCGGGGGGACTACCAAGAGACCCAGTACTTC
CASSPQRGDYQETQYF
>14|TRBJ1-2|TRBV18|-|-
TGTGCCAGCTCTCGGGAGGGGCCATATTATGGCTACACCTTC
CASSREGPYYGYTF
>16|TRBJ1-5|TRBV6-7|-|-
TGTGCCAGCAGTTCGACCATGAGGGATAGCAATCAGCCCCAGCATTTT
CASSSTMRDSNQPQHF
>15|TRBJ1-1|TRBV6-5|-|-
TGTGCCAGCGCTCCTCGACGGGGCTCGAACACTGAAGCTTTCTTT
CASAPRRGSNTEAFF
>13|TRBJ1-6|TRBV29-1|-|TRBD1
TGCAGCGTTCAGACAGGGAATAATTCACCCCTCCACTTT
CSVQTGNNSPLHF
>16|TRBJ1-1|TRBV3-1/TRBV3-2|-|-
TGTGCCAGCAGCCAAGGGGGGAGGAGGGTGAACACTGAAGCTTTCTTT
CASSQGGRRVNTEAFF
>12|TRBJ1-6|TRBV28|-|-
TGTGCCAGCAGTGTCGGGGGTCCACCCCTCCACTTT
CASSVGGPPLHF
>12|TRBJ1-5|TRBV2|-|-
TGTGCCAGCAGCTATGGAGGGCAGCCCCAGCATTTT
CASSYGGQPQHF
>17|TRBJ1-2|TRBV23-1|-|-
TGCGCCAGCAGTCAATCGTGTGGGCCCGGACGGATAAATGGCTACACCTTC
CASSQSCGPGRINGYTF
>14|TRBJ2-1|TRBV2|-|TRBD2
TGTGCCAGCAGTGACGACCGGGGGGGCAATGAGCAGTTCTTC
CASSDDRGGNEQFF
>16|TRBJ1-3|TRBV25-1|-|-
TGTGCCAGCAGTGAACTGGACAGCTACTCTGGAAACACCATATATTTT
CASSELDSYSGNTIYF
>14|TRBJ1-2|TRBV28|-|-
TGTGCCAGCAGTTTACCTCAGGGGTGGAATGGCTACACCTTC
CASSLPQGWNGYTF
>14|TRBJ2-7|TRBV28|few|TRBD1
TGTGCCAGCAGTTCCGGGACAGCCACCTACGAGCAGTACTTC
CASSSGTATYEQYF
>13|TRBJ1-5|TRBV12-3/TRBV12-4|-|-
TGTGCCAGCAGTTTTTCCGTGGGTCAGCCCCAGCATTTT
CASSFSVGQPQHF
>15|TRBJ1-1|TRBV4-1|-|-
TGCGCCAGCAGCCAAGCTTTGGGCATCGGCACTGAAGCTTTCTTT
CASSQALGIGTEAFF
>13|TRBJ1-4|TRBV27|-|-
TGTGCCAGCAGTCCGACATATCCAGGAAAACTGTTTTTT
CASSPTYPGKLFF
>14|TRBJ1-2|TRBV5-8|-|-
TGTGCCAGCAGCTTATCTCAGGTTGCCTCTGGCTACACCTTC
CASSLSQVASGYTF
>15|TRBJ1-5|TRBV6-1|-|-
TGTGCCACCCGGGCGATCTTAAGGAGCAATCAGCCCCAGCATTTT
CATRAILRSNQPQHF
>14|TRBJ1-3|TRBV3-1/TRBV3-2|-|-
TGTGCCAGCAGCCAAGAAGCGATAGAAAACACCATATATTTT
CASSQEAIENTIYF
>12|TRBJ2-3|TRBV28|-|-
TGTGCCAGCAGTTTCTACAGTAGGGCTCAGTATTTT
CASSFYSRAQYF
>11|TRBJ1-3|TRBV6-1|-|-
TGTGCCAGCAGTGAGGGTAACACCATATATTTT
CASSEGNTIYF
>16|TRBJ1-1|TRBV4-1|-|TRBD1
TGCGCCAGCAGCCAATACACGGACAGGGCGAACACTGAAGCTTTCTTT
CASSQYTDRANTEAFF